A single sample gave rise to the 12 T cell receptor beta chains below, sequenced in a study of blood T cell repertoires in COVID-19. Method: immunoSEQ multiplex PCR; TCRdb's copy keeps in-frame clones and lacks some. The sample carries 15,000 to 20,000 clones, about 90% recorded once. The sample consisted of peripheral blood. The source is a human donor in a cohort sampled during active COVID-19.

The chain recombines TRBV24-1 with TRBJ2-1; D is perhaps TRBD2 (6 bases). Germline loops: CDR1 KGHDR, CDR2 SFDVKD. The ends were cut back, 6 bases at V and 15 bases at J, with 23 bases in the middle. CDR3 size: 14 residues. The CDR3 protein is CATSQIPSVGGLFF. CDR3 DNA sequence: TGTGCCACCAGTCAAATACCTAGCGTCGGAGGTCTGTTCTTC.

V and J are TRBV2 and TRBJ1-5; D is ambiguous. CDR3 length: 11 residues. Trimming cost V 8 bases and J 12 bases, with 14 bases left between them. The germline V gene encodes CDR1 SNHLY and CDR2 FYNNEI. DNA for the CDR3: TGTGCCAGCTCGGGATCCCCAAGCCAGCATTTT. This sequence encodes CASSGSPSQHF.

The chain uses TRBV5-4 and TRBJ1-1; the D gene is possibly TRBD1 (6 bases). Germline CDR1 and CDR2: SGHNT and YYREEE (reference sequence). V was clipped by 4 bases and J by 5 bases, with 18 bases between them. The CDR3 consists of 15 residues. DNA of the CDR3: TGTGCCAGCAGCCTCAAGGGGGGGCGTAGGACTGAAGCTTTCTTT. Protein product: CASSLKGGRRTEAFF.

The rearrangement joins TRBV12-5 to TRBJ2-1, with 8 positions matching TRBD1. The CDR3 covers 16 residues. V was clipped by 6 bases and J by 5 bases; unmatched bases: 12. Germline V gene lookup returns CDR1 LGHNT and CDR2 FRNRAP. CDR3 amino acids: CASGKDRGEIHNEQFF. In nucleotides, the CDR3 is TGTGCTAGTGGAAAAGACAGGGGCGAAATCCACAATGAGCAGTTCTTC.

This chain uses TRBV15 with TRBJ1-5, with TRBD1 as a possible D gene (5 bases). CDR1 is LNHNV, CDR2 YYDKDF, per germline (reference sequence). Trimming pared 2 bases from V and 0 bases from J, leaving 8 bases between. The CDR3 consists of 15 residues. CDR3 residues: CATSRNQGSNQPQHF. Here the CDR3 DNA reads TGTGCCACCAGCAGAAACCAGGGTAGCAATCAGCCCCAGCATTTT. Filled out from reference TRBV15 and TRBJ1-5, the complete variable domain reads DAMVIQNPRYQVTQFGKPVTLSCSQTLNHNVMYWYQQKSSQAPKLLFHYYDKDFNNEADTPDNFQSRRPNTSFCFLDIRSPGLGDTAMYLCATSRNQGSNQPQHFGDGTRLSIL.

The chain links TRBV7-9 to TRBJ2-7, with a possible D match to TRBD1 (5 bases). Deletions cut 2 bases from V and 5 bases from J, with 13 bases between. Germline CDR1 reads SEHNR; CDR2 reads FQNEAQ (reference sequence). The CDR3 totals 14 residues. CDR3 coding DNA: TGTGCCAGCAGCTTACAGGGTTCCTACGACGAGCAGTACTTC. Its protein product is CASSLQGSYDEQYF.

This chain uses TRBV18 with TRBJ2-4; D remains ambiguous. The CDR3 length is 11 residues. The germline V and J ends were trimmed by 2 bases and 10 bases, with 6 bases remaining between them. Germline assignment: CDR1 KGHSH and CDR2 LQKENI. CDR3 in amino acids: CASSPKQIQYF. In DNA, the CDR3 is TGTGCCAGCTCACCAAAACAGATTCAGTACTTC.

For the CDR3, the DNA is TGTGCCAGCAGCCCGGGGGTGGGAGGGGGCTACGAGCAGTACTTC. Its protein product is CASSPGVGGGYEQYF. V and J are TRBV5-8 and TRBJ2-7, with D perhaps matching TRBD2 (7 bases). CDR3 length: 15 amino acids. CDR1 SGHTS and CDR2 YDEGEE come from the germline V gene. Trimming took off 4 bases at V and 3 bases at J, with 17 bases between the two ends. Full variable domain (missing parts from reference TRBV5-8 and TRBJ2-7): EAGVTQSPTHLIKTRGQQATLRCSPISGHTSVYWYQQALGLGLQFLLWYDEGEERNRGNFPPRFSGRQFPNYSSELNVNALELEDSALYLCASSPGVGGGYEQYFGPGTRLTVT.

A single count supports this clone. The chain uses TRBV6-2 or TRBV6-3 and TRBJ2-7, with D perhaps TRBD1 (5 bases). With 4 bases removed from V and 1 base from J, the gap between germline ends came to 8 bases. CDR1 and CDR2 from the germline V gene are MNHEY and SVGEGT. The CDR3 has 13 amino acids. CDR3 residues: CASSSQVSYEQYF. In nucleotides, the CDR3 is TGTGCCAGCAGTTCACAGGTATCCTACGAGCAGTACTTC.

This clone was seen once. As DNA, the CDR3 is TGCGCCAGCAGCCAAGTTCCTGGGACAGACCACACTCCTGACTATGGCTACACCTTC. It specifies CASSQVPGTDHTPDYGYTF. J is TRBJ1-2 and V is TRBV4-3; 7 positions match TRBD1. Germline-derived CDR1 and CDR2 are LGHNA and YSLEER. V lost 1 base to trimming and J lost 3 bases; unmatched junction nucleotides: 17. CDR3 length: 19 residues.

This clone has a handful of counts. J is TRBJ2-6 and V is TRBV4-3; 9 bases map to TRBD2. Trimming removed 5 bases from V and 0 bases from J; junction bases left unmatched: 17. Germline V gene lookup returns CDR1 LGHNA and CDR2 YSLEER. This CDR3 has 21 amino acids. CDR3 sequence: CASSGSLSGSEINSGANVLTF. The CDR3 nucleotides read TGCGCCAGCAGCGGGTCCCTTAGCGGGAGCGAAATTAACTCTGGGGCCAACGTCCTGACTTTC.

This rearrangement joins TRBV19 to TRBJ2-1, with 7 bases that match TRBD2. The V and J ends lost 7 bases and 7 bases, in that order; junction bases with no gene match: 13. Germline lookup yields CDR1 LNHDA and CDR2 SQIVND (reference sequence). The CDR3 sequence is 15 residues long. The CDR3 is CASKGGSLLLNEQFF. The CDR3 region has the DNA TGTGCCAGTAAGGGCGGGAGCCTTCTCCTAAATGAGCAGTTCTTC.